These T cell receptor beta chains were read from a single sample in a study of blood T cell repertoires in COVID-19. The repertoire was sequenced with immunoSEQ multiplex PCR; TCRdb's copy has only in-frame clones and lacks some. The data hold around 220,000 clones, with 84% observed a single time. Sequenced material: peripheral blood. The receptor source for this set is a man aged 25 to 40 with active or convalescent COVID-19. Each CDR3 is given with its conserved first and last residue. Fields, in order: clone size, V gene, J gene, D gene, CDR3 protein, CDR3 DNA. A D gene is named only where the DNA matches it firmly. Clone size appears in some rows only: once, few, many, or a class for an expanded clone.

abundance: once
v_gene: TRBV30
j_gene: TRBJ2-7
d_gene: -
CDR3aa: CAWSVELLPNYEQYF
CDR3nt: TGTGCCTGGAGTGTCGAGTTGTTGCCAAACTACGAGCAGTACTTC

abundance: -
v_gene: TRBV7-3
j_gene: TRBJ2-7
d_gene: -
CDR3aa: CASSLGWGDEQYF
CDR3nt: TGTGCCAGCAGCTTAGGTTGGGGAGACGAGCAGTACTTC

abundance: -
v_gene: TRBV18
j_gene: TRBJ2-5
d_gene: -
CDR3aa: CASSPHPGAETQYF
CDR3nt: TGTGCCAGCTCACCCCACCCAGGGGCGGAGACCCAGTACTTC

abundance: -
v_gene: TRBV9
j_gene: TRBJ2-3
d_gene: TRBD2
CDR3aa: CASSVGTSGGPSTDTQYF
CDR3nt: TGTGCCAGCAGCGTGGGGACTAGCGGGGGCCCTAGCACAGATACGCAGTATTTT

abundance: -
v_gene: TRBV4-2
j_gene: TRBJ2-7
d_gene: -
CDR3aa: CASSQRRGSSYEQYF
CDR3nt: TGTGCCAGCAGCCAACGGCGGGGCAGCTCCTACGAGCAGTACTTC

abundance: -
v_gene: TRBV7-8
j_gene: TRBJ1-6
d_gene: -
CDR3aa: CASRGTSSRNSPLHF
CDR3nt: TGTGCCAGCAGAGGGACTTCCTCCCGTAATTCACCCCTCCACTTT

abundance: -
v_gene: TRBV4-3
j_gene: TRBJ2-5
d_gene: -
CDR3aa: CASSPRPTETQYF
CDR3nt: TGCGCCAGCAGCCCTAGACCGACAGAGACCCAGTACTTC

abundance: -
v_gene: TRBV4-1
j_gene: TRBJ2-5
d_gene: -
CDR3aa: CASSPGTMETQYF
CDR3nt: TGCGCCAGCAGCCCGGGTACGATGGAGACCCAGTACTTC

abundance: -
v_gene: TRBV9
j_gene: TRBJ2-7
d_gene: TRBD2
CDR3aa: CASSLTSGTIYEQYF
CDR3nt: TGTGCCAGCAGCCTTACTAGCGGGACGATCTACGAGCAGTACTTC

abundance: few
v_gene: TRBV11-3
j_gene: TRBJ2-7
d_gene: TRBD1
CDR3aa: CASSFLDDRDHEQYF
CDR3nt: TGTGCCAGCAGCTTCCTAGACGACAGGGACCACGAGCAGTACTTC

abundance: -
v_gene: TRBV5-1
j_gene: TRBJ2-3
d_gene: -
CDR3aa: CASSLAGGAADTQYF
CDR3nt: TGCGCCAGCAGCTTGGCGGGGGGCGCGGCAGATACGCAGTATTTT

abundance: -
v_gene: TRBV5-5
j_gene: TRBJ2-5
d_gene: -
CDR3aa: CASSPGLWQETQYF
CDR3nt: TGTGCCAGCAGCCCGGGACTGTGGCAAGAGACCCAGTACTTC

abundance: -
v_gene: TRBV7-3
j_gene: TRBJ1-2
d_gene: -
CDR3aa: CASSLNGYGYTF
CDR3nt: TGTGCCAGCAGCTTAAACGGTTATGGCTACACCTTC